This T cell receptor beta chain originates from a study of blood T cell repertoires in COVID-19. Turning to the study itself: COVID-19 samples collected from the United States, Italy and Spain covered acute and convalescent phases.

Sequencing was performed with immunoSEQ multiplex PCR; in TCRdb, only in-frame clones are kept and a portion is missing. The sample carries roughly 280,000 clones, around 87% recorded once. CDR1 is LNHDA, CDR2 SQIVND, per germline (reference sequence). The CDR3 sequence is 15 residues long. Trimming took off 6 bases at V and 1 base at J, with 10 bases between the two ends. V usage is TRBV19 and J usage is TRBJ2-6; D remains unclear. This TCR derives from a woman aged 60-70 years with COVID-19, enrolled during active disease. Sample: peripheral blood. The CDR3 is CASSDTSSGANVLTF. The CDR3 coding sequence is TGTGCCAGTAGCGACACTTCGTCTGGGGCCAACGTCCTGACTTTC.